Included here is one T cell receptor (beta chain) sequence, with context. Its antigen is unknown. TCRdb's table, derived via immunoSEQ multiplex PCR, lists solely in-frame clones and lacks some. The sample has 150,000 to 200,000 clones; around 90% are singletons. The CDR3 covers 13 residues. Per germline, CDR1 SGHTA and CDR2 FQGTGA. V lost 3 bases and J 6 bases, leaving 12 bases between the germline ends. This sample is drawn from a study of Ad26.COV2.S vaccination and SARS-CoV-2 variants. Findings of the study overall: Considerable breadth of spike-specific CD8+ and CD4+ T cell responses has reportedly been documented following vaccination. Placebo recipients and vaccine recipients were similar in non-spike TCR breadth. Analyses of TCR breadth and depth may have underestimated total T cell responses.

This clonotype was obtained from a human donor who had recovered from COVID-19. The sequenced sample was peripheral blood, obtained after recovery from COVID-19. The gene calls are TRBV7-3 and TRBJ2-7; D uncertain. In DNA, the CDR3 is TGTGCCAGCAGCTTCGGAATCCAAGGCGAGCAGTACTTC. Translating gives CASSFGIQGEQYF.